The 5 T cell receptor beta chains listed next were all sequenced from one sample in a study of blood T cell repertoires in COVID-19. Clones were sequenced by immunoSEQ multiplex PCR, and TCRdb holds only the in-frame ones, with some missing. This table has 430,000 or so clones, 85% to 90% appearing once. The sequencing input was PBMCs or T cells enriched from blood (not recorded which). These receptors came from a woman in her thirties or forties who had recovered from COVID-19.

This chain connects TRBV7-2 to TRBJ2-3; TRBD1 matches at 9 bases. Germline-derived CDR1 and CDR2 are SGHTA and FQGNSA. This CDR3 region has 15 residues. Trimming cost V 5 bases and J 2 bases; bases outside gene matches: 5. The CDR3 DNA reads TGTGCCAGCAGCCCCGGGACAGGGTCCACAGATACGCAGTATTTT. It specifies CASSPGTGSTDTQYF.

The CDR3 coding sequence is TGTGCCAGCAGCTCGGGACAGTTTGGCTACACCTTC. Protein: CASSSGQFGYTF. The rearrangement uses TRBV5-6 and TRBJ1-2; TRBD1 matches 7 bases. Unmatched junction bases numbered 3, after V lost 3 bases and J lost 7 bases. CDR1 is SGHDT, CDR2 YYEEEE, per germline. The CDR3 is 12 residues long.

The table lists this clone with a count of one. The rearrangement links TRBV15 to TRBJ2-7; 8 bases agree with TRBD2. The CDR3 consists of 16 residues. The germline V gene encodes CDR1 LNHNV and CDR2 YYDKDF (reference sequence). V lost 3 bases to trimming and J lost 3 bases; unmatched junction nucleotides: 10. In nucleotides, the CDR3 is TGTGCCACCAGCAGGAGGGTGGGGCTAGCGGGCTACGAGCAGTACTTC. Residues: CATSRRVGLAGYEQYF.

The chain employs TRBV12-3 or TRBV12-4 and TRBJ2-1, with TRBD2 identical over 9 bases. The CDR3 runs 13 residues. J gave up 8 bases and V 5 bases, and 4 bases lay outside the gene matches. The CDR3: CASSGTSRDEQFF. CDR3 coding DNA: TGTGCCAGCAGTGGGACTAGCAGGGATGAGCAGTTCTTC.

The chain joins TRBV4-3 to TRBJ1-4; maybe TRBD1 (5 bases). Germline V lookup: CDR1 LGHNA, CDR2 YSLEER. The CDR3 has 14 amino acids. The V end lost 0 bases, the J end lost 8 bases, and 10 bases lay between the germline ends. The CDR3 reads CASSQDIRTEKLFF. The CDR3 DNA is TGCGCCAGCAGCCAAGATATAAGGACAGAAAAACTGTTTTTT.